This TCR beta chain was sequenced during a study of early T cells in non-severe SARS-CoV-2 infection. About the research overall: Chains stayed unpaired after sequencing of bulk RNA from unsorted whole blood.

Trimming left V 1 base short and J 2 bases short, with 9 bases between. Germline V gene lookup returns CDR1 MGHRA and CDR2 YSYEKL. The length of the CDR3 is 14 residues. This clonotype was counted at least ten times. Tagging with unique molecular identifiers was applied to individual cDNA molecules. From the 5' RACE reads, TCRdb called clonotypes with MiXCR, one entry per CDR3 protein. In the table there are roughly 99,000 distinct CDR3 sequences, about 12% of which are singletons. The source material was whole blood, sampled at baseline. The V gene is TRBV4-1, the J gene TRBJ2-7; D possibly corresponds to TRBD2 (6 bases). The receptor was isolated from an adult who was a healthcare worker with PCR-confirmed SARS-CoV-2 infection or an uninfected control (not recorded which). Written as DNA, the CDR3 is TGCGCCAGCAGCCAAGGGGGAGGAACCTACGAGCAGTACTTC. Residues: CASSQGGGTYEQYF.